The rows below give T cell receptor beta chains drawn from one sample of a study of STAT5B mutations in CD4+ large granular lymphocyte leukemia. The protocol was immunoSEQ multiplex PCR, while the TCRdb copy is restricted to in-frame clones and leaves out a portion. The sample consists of 40,000 to 45,000 clones, 81% of them appearing once. Sequenced material: CD4+ T cells from blood buffy coats. These receptors were collected from a human donor in good health. Each CDR3 is given with its conserved first and last residue. The order of the fields is J gene, clone size, V gene, D gene, CDR3 DNA, CDR3 protein. D genes are given only for firm matches. Not every row has a clone size; where given, it reads once, few, many or a size class.

TRBJ1-3 | . | TRBV30 | . | TGTGCCTGGAGTAACCTCGGAAACACCATATATTTT | CAWSNLGNTIYF
TRBJ2-7 | . | TRBV19 | TRBD1 | TGTGCCAGTAGTATAGAAGGCAGGGGGCCTTACGAGCAGTACTTC | CASSIEGRGPYEQYF
TRBJ1-2 | few | TRBV15 | TRBD1 | TGTGCCACCAGCGCCAGGGGACAGGCGACCTCCGGCTACACCTTC | CATSARGQATSGYTF
TRBJ2-3 | . | TRBV10-2 | . | TGCGCCAGCAGTTCGACTATTTATACGCAGTATTTT | CASSSTIYTQYF
TRBJ2-7 | . | TRBV6-5 | TRBD1 | TGTGCCAGCAGACCGGGACAGGGGTCCTACGAGCAGTACTTC | CASRPGQGSYEQYF
TRBJ2-7 | . | TRBV27 | . | TGTGCCAGCGGCCTCGGGGTTGGGAAGCAGTACTTC | CASGLGVGKQYF
TRBJ1-3 | . | TRBV5-4 | . | TGTGCCAGCAGCTTGGAATCTGGCACCAGAAACACCATATATTTT | CASSLESGTRNTIYF
TRBJ1-2 | . | TRBV7-9 | TRBD1 | TGTGCCAGCAGCTCGGACAGGGACAAAGGCTACACCTTC | CASSSDRDKGYTF
TRBJ2-7 | . | TRBV25-1 | . | TGTGCCAGCAGTGAAAACAGCTACGAGCAGTACTTC | CASSENSYEQYF
TRBJ2-7 | medium-sized | TRBV18 | . | TGTGCCAGCTCACTTATGACGGGACGGAGCTCCTACGAGCAGTACTTC | CASSLMTGRSSYEQYF
TRBJ1-3 | . | TRBV30 | . | TGTGCCTGGACTTATTCTACCCTGGGAAACACCATATATTTT | CAWTYSTLGNTIYF
TRBJ2-5 | once | TRBV10-3 | TRBD2 | TGTGCCATCAGTGATGGGGGAGGGGATGGGGAGACCCAGTACTTC | CAISDGGGDGETQYF
TRBJ2-3 | . | TRBV7-9 | . | TGTGCCAGCAGCTTGCTAGAAGCAGATACGCAGTATTTT | CASSLLEADTQYF
TRBJ2-1 | . | TRBV7-9 | . | TGTGCCAGCAGCTTAGCGGGAACTAGAGGCGGTTGGAGGTTCTTC | CASSLAGTRGGWRFF
TRBJ2-7 | . | TRBV19 | . | TGTGCCAGTAGTTCACAGGGACGTAGGGAGCAGTACTTC | CASSSQGRREQYF
TRBJ1-5 | . | TRBV28 | TRBD1 | TGTGCCAGCAGAATACCCGGGACAGGGGCATTACCCCAGCATTTT | CASRIPGTGALPQHF
TRBJ2-7 | . | TRBV18 | TRBD2 | TGTGCCAGCTCACCGGCTAGCGGGGTCTACGAGCAGTACTTC | CASSPASGVYEQYF
TRBJ2-5 | . | TRBV7-9 | . | TGTGCCAGCAGCCCCGGACAGAGCTCACAAGAGACCCAGTACTTC | CASSPGQSSQETQYF
TRBJ1-1 | . | TRBV19 | . | TGTGCCAGTAGTATATTAGGAGGGCTGGTGAACACTGAAGCTTTCTTT | CASSILGGLVNTEAFF
TRBJ2-3 | once | TRBV4-2 | TRBD2 | TGTGCCAGCAGCCAAGATGGACTAGCGGGGGGGGGTTCCGGTGAAGATACGCAGTATTTT | CASSQDGLAGGGSGEDTQYF
TRBJ2-3 | . | TRBV7-6 | TRBD2 | TGTGCCAGCAGCCCGGGACTAGCGGGAGTAGTAGTAGATACGCAGTATTTT | CASSPGLAGVVVDTQYF
TRBJ1-2 | . | TRBV21-1 | . | TGTGCCAGCAGCAAAGCGCATGGGAACTATGGCTACACCTTC | CASSKAHGNYGYTF
TRBJ1-2 | . | TRBV6-5 | TRBD1 | TGTGCCAGCAGACAGGGGCTCTATGGCTACACCTTC | CASRQGLYGYTF
TRBJ2-2 | . | TRBV6-1 | . | TGTGCCAGCACCAGAACGGCCGCGAACACCGGGGAGCTGTTTTTT | CASTRTAANTGELFF
TRBJ1-4 | once | TRBV19 | . | TGTGCCAGTAAATGGACTAATGAAAAACTGTTTTTT | CASKWTNEKLFF
TRBJ1-5 | few | TRBV2 | . | TGTGCCAGCAGTGCAGGGACTAGCAATCAGCCCCAGCATTTT | CASSAGTSNQPQHF
TRBJ1-3 | . | TRBV5-1 | . | TGCGCCAGCGGCTTGGGGGGGACTGGAAACACCATATATTTT | CASGLGGTGNTIYF
TRBJ2-1 | . | TRBV11-3 | . | TGTGCCAGCAGCCCAGGGGGGGGGAAGACAGGGGTGAGTAATGAGCAGTTCTTC | CASSPGGGKTGVSNEQFF
TRBJ1-3 | . | TRBV6-1 | . | TGTGCCAGCAGTGATTATGGGTCCCTTTTACCTGGAAACACCATATATTTT | CASSDYGSLLPGNTIYF
TRBJ2-5 | . | TRBV12-5 | TRBD2 | TGTGCTAGTGGTCTAGCGGGCCAAGAGACCCAGTACTTC | CASGLAGQETQYF
TRBJ2-5 | . | TRBV29-1 | . | TGCAGCGTTGGAGGGAAAGAGACCCAGTACTTC | CSVGGKETQYF
TRBJ2-3 | once | TRBV18 | . | TGTGCCAGCTCACCACCGGGCAACACAGATACGCAGTATTTT | CASSPPGNTDTQYF
TRBJ1-1 | . | TRBV19 | . | TGTGCCAGTAGTATTGGGCGGAACACTGAAGCTTTCTTT | CASSIGRNTEAFF
TRBJ1-2 | . | TRBV19 | . | TGTGCCAGTAGTAAAGACAGATTCTATGGCTACACCTTC | CASSKDRFYGYTF
TRBJ2-2 | . | TRBV6-1 | TRBD1 | TGTGCCAGCGGTGGGACAGTGAACACCGGGGAGCTGTTTTTT | CASGGTVNTGELFF
TRBJ2-7 | . | TRBV18 | . | TGTGCCAGCTCCGGACAGAACGAGCAGTACTTC | CASSGQNEQYF
TRBJ1-5 | . | TRBV28 | . | TGTGCCAGCAGTCCAGACAGCCTTGGACAGCCCCAGCATTTT | CASSPDSLGQPQHF
TRBJ2-7 | . | TRBV19 | . | TGTGCCAGTAGTACCCCCGCCGGATCCTACGAGCAGTACTTC | CASSTPAGSYEQYF
TRBJ1-4 | . | TRBV7-2 | . | TGTGAAAAGGGGCAGGAGGAAAAACTGTTTTTT | CEKGQEEKLFF
TRBJ2-1 | once | TRBV1 | . | TGCACCAGCAGCCAAAGTAATTGCGGGGGGCCCTCGGGTGAGCAGTTCTTC | CTSSQSNCGGPSGEQFF
TRBJ1-4 | . | TRBV5-1 | . | TGCGCCAGCAGCTTGGGTGGTACAACTAATGAAAAACTGTTTTTT | CASSLGGTTNEKLFF
TRBJ1-6 | . | TRBV6-5 | . | TGTGCCAGCAGGAGCTCCTATAATTCACCCCTCCACTTT | CASRSSYNSPLHF
TRBJ1-5 | . | TRBV6-5 | TRBD1 | TGTGCCAGCAGTTCACGACAGGGTAGCAATCAGCCCCAGCATTTT | CASSSRQGSNQPQHF
TRBJ2-7 | . | TRBV6-6 | TRBD1 | TGTGCCAGCAGGGACAGGCCAAGCACCTACGAGCAGTACTTC | CASRDRPSTYEQYF
TRBJ2-3 | . | TRBV5-1 | . | TGCGCCAGCAGCTTGGAATGGGGTGACGGCACAGATACGCAGTATTTT | CASSLEWGDGTDTQYF
TRBJ2-3 | once | TRBV29-1 | . | TGCAGCGTTGAAGATCGTGGGGCTGGCGCAGATACGCAGTATTTT | CSVEDRGAGADTQYF
TRBJ1-1 | . | TRBV19 | . | TGTGCCAGTAGATTAGAGGCCCTGAACACTGAAGCTTTCTTT | CASRLEALNTEAFF
TRBJ2-2 | . | TRBV30 | . | TGTGCCTGGAGTTCGCAGGGAGCCGGGGAGCTGTTTTTT | CAWSSQGAGELFF
TRBJ1-2 | . | TRBV7-2 | . | TGTGCCAGCAGCTTAGCCGGTGACTATGGCTACACCTTC | CASSLAGDYGYTF
TRBJ1-6 | . | TRBV6-6 | TRBD1 | TGTGCCAGCAGCCGGGACAGTGGGAATTCACCCCTCCACTTT | CASSRDSGNSPLHF
TRBJ2-7 | few | TRBV6-6 | . | TGTGCCAGCAGTCATAACTACGAGCAGTACTTC | CASSHNYEQYF
TRBJ2-6 | . | TRBV19 | TRBD2 | TGTGCCAGTAGTATCGAGGGCGGGAGAGGGGCCAACGTCCTGACTTTC | CASSIEGGRGANVLTF
TRBJ2-5 | . | TRBV7-2 | . | TGTGCCAGCAGCCCGTTCAGGGAGACCCAGTACTTC | CASSPFRETQYF
TRBJ1-2 | . | TRBV6-5 | . | TGTGCCAGCAGTCCCGACTTGTATGGCTACACCTTC | CASSPDLYGYTF
TRBJ1-2 | . | TRBV10-3 | . | TGTGCCATCAGTGGGGACATCAACTATGGCTACACCTTC | CAISGDINYGYTF
TRBJ1-2 | . | TRBV19 | . | TGTGCCAGTAGTATCTTGGGCCAGGACTATGGCTACACCTTC | CASSILGQDYGYTF
TRBJ1-2 | . | TRBV5-5 | . | TGTGCCAGCAGCGGGGACCCGACTAACTATGGCTACACCTTC | CASSGDPTNYGYTF
TRBJ2-1 | . | TRBV18 | TRBD1 | TGTGCCAGCTCACCACTGGACAGGGTCCATGGAAATGAGCAGTTCTTC | CASSPLDRVHGNEQFF
TRBJ2-2 | . | TRBV19 | TRBD2 | TGTGCCACTCGCGGGGGGACGTACACCGGGGAGCTGTTTTTT | CATRGGTYTGELFF